Included here is one T cell receptor (beta chain) sequence, with context. Antigen specificity is unknown. The CDR3 contains 16 residues. Germline CDR1 reads SGHRS; CDR2 reads YFSETQ. The V gene lost 0 bases and the J gene lost 5 bases, with 17 bases spanning the gap. The source of the sample is a study of Tregs in tolerant kidney transplant recipients. Overall study findings and caveats: Findings come from small patient numbers and require larger validation. This study did not directly address biological reproducibility. The most relevant donor-specific Treg TCRbeta repertoire apparently came from expansion with activated donor B cells.

TCRdb's table, derived via immunoSEQ multiplex PCR, lists solely in-frame clones and lacks some. Among about 240,000 clones, roughly 80% were seen once, and the ten largest hold about 0.58%. The chain links TRBV5-1 to TRBJ2-5; weak D call: TRBD2 (5 bases). Sequenced sample: CD4+ T cells from blood. This clonotype was sampled from a human donor in good health. In nucleotides, the CDR3 is TGCGCCAGCAGCTTGGCGGACCGATCTAGCAAGGAGACCCAGTACTTC. Its translation: CASSLADRSSKETQYF.